This T cell receptor beta chain was sequenced in a study of blood T cell repertoires in COVID-19. Study in general: Sites across the United States, Italy and Spain contributed samples from acute and convalescent COVID-19.

Original handling: Reference gene primer amplification in the assay estimated nucleated cell counts. The table came from immunoSEQ multiplex PCR; TCRdb's copy has only in-frame clones and leaves some out. V and J calls and clone size are copied from that table; D and trimming were computed from the DNA. Of fewer than 80,000 clones listed, about 90% were seen once; the top ten hold 2% to 3%. This CDR3 is 15 amino acids long. Germline V gene lookup returns CDR1 SGDLS and CDR2 YYNGEE. The V gene lost 3 bases and the J gene lost 0 bases, with 9 bases spanning the gap. This clonotype was sampled from a human donor in a cohort sampled during active COVID-19. The sequencing sample was made of peripheral blood. This sequence joins TRBV9 and TRBJ1-4; D is uncertain. The CDR3 nucleotides are TGTGCCAGCAGCGCCAACAGTGCAACTAATGAAAAACTGTTTTTT. It codes for CASSANSATNEKLFF.